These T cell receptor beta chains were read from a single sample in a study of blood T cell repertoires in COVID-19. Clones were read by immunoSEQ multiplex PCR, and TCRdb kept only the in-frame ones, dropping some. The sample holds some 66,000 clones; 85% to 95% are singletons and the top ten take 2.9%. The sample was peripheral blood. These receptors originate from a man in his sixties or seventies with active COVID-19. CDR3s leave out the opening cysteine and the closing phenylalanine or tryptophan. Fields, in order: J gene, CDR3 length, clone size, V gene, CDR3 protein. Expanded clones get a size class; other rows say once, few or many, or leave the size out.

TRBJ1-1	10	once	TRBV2	ASSEGEGRAF
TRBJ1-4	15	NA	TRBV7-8	ASSLNDRGRVGEKLF
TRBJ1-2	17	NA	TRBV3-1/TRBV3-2	ASSQDRSIVGQPNYGYT
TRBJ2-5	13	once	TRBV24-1	ATSDSGGLGETQY
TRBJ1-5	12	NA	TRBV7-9	ASSSGEGNQPQH
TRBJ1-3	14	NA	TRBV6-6	ASSYSPPSSGNTIY
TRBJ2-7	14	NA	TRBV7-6	ASSFPGAGGEYEQY
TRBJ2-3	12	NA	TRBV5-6	ASSWDRGTDTQY
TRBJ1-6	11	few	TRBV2	ATAGTAGSPLH
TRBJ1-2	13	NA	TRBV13	ASSYLDRTNYGYT
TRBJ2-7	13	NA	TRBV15	ATSRPGLGSYEQY
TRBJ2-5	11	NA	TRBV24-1	ATSGGPGETQY
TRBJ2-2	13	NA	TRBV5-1	ASSIGPGGIGELF
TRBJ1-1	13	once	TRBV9	ASSSRGSMNTEAF
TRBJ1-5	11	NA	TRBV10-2	ASGANSNQPQH